One T cell receptor (beta chain) is described in this entry. Its antigen is not known. This sample stems from a study of a mutant IDH1 vaccine in newly diagnosed glioma. Study-level background: Patients began vaccination 4-6 weeks after radiotherapy alone, or with temozolomide cycles. Previous treatment comprised radiotherapy, temozolomide, or both, mostly both.

Notes on the study in general: Immune responses induced by the vaccine were seen in 93.3% of patients, spanning multiple MHC alleles.

Libraries were prepared by immunoSEQ multiplex PCR; TCRdb keeps only in-frame clonotypes and omits some of them. The data hold about 54,000 clones, with 80% observed a single time. J was trimmed by 5 bases and V by 5 bases; bases with no gene match: 9. CDR3 length: 15 residues. Germline V gene sequence: CDR1 SNHLY, CDR2 FYNNEI. Regarding time point: week 23, last vaccination. Doses comprised 300 ug of mutant IDH1 20-mer peptide each, plus topical imiquimod. The astrocytomas were IDH1-mutant, ATRX-negative, and WHO grade 3 or 4. The source of this sequence is a man aged 35 to 55 with glioma. The chain is built from TRBV2 and TRBJ2-5; 9 nucleotides agree with TRBD1. The source was PBMCs, collected from a glioma patient whose treatment included an IDH1 peptide vaccine. This CDR3 reads CASSSGTGSVETQYF. CDR3 DNA sequence: TGTGCCAGCAGTTCTGGGACAGGGAGTGTGGAGACCCAGTACTTC.